Here is one T cell receptor beta chain with its context. As yet, its antigen is unknown. The data belong to a study of T cell responses to AZD1222 COVID-19 vaccine. Sequencing used immunoSEQ multiplex PCR; TCRdb keeps in-frame clones, though not all of them. The data contain about 140,000 clones, 85% to 95% of them singletons. CDR1 is ENHRY, CDR2 SYGVKD, per germline. The junction had 5 bases not matched to a gene; V was cut back by 0 bases and J by 5 bases. The CDR3 is 15 residues long. Study outcomes and limitations: Dominant CD4 TCR responses targeted spike regions 160-218 and 743-854.

The sample consisted of peripheral blood, taken 28 days after the second AZD1222 dose. The TCR sequence derives from an adult who received the AZD1222 COVID-19 vaccine. The rearrangement uses TRBV10-3 and TRBJ2-3; 7 bases align to TRBD2. As DNA, the CDR3 is TGTGCCATCAGTGAGTCGGGCGGGAGACAAGATACGCAGTATTTT. Encoded protein: CAISESGGRQDTQYF.